A single sample gave rise to the 16 T cell receptor beta chains below, sequenced in a study of blood T cell repertoires in COVID-19. Data came from immunoSEQ multiplex PCR; TCRdb stores just in-frame clones and leaves some out. Of around 260,000 clones listed, approximately 89% were seen once; the top ten hold about 10%. Source material: peripheral blood. These receptors were collected from a woman in her 70s with COVID-19, enrolled during active disease.

This clone is a singleton in its sample. V is TRBV19 and J is TRBJ1-5, with D maybe TRBD1 (6 bases). The CDR3 contains 14 residues. Germline V CDR1 and CDR2: LNHDA, SQIVND (reference sequence). V was trimmed by 7 bases and J by 7 bases, leaving 17 bases between them. CDR3 amino acids: CASIEGSGVQPQHF. The CDR3 DNA reads TGTGCCAGTATTGAGGGATCAGGGGTCCAGCCCCAGCATTTT.

The chain is built from TRBV11-2 and TRBJ1-1; tentatively, D is TRBD1 (6 bases). The V and J ends lost 1 base and 9 bases respectively, with 9 bases between them. Per the germline V gene, CDR1 is SGHAT and CDR2 is FQNNGV. CDR3 length: 12 amino acids. The CDR3 nucleotides read TGTGCCAGCAGCTTAGTGGGGGCCCAAGCTTTCTTT. Translation: CASSLVGAQAFF.

V and J are TRBV6-6 and TRBJ1-3; unclear D gene. Germline V gene sequence: CDR1 MNHNY, CDR2 SVGAGI (reference sequence). Trimming stripped 5 bases from V and 0 bases from J, with 11 bases between. The CDR3 totals 15 residues. CDR3 DNA: TGTGCCAGCAGTACAGCCGTATTCTCTGGAAACACCATATATTTT. Its protein product is CASSTAVFSGNTIYF.

The CDR3 nucleotides read TGTGCCAGCAGTGAAGAAACAGTTTATGGAAACACCATATATTTT. Translated, it gives CASSEETVYGNTIYF. The chain combines TRBV6-1 with TRBJ1-3; D gene uncertain. Germline-derived CDR1 and CDR2 are MNHNS and SASEGT. The CDR3 consists of 15 residues. V shed 1 base and J shed 3 bases, with 10 bases lying between them.

The chain links TRBV27 to TRBJ2-3; 11 positions match TRBD2. The ends lost 5 bases at V and 5 bases at J; junction bases unmatched: 9. The CDR3 covers 16 residues. CDR1 is MNHEY and CDR2 is SMNVEV in the germline V gene (reference sequence). The CDR3 protein is CASSIIAGGPGDTQYF. CDR3 bases: TGTGCCAGCAGTATAATAGCGGGAGGGCCCGGAGATACGCAGTATTTT.

This clone was seen once. J is TRBJ2-5 and V is TRBV2, with 15 bases lining up with TRBD2. This CDR3 has 16 residues. V was pared by 7 bases and J by 5 bases, with 8 bases of the junction left unmatched. Per the germline V gene, CDR1 is SNHLY and CDR2 is FYNNEI. The CDR3 bases are TGTGCCAGCACCCAGGGACTAGCGGGAGGAATTGAGACCCAGTACTTC. Its protein is CASTQGLAGGIETQYF.

The chain employs TRBV27 and TRBJ1-4; a weak D match, TRBD1 (5 bases). Trimming stripped 3 bases from V and 6 bases from J, with 17 bases between. Germline CDR1 reads MNHEY; CDR2 reads SMNVEV (reference sequence). CDR3 length: 16 amino acids. Here the CDR3 DNA reads TGTGCCAGCAGTTTGTACAGGATCACGATTGATGAAAAACTGTTTTTT. Its translation: CASSLYRITIDEKLFF.

The gene calls are TRBV19 and TRBJ2-7, with 7 bases that match TRBD2. The CDR3 length is 18 residues. Germline V gene data show CDR1 as LNHDA and CDR2 as SQIVND (reference sequence). Trimming at V came to 2 bases and at J to 2 bases, leaving 15 bases not matched to a gene. The CDR3 reads CASSIKVGASGSTYEQYF. CDR3 in DNA: TGTGCCAGTAGTATAAAGGTCGGGGCTAGCGGATCCACCTACGAGCAGTACTTC.

This rearrangement joins TRBV10-3 to TRBJ2-5, with 8 bases identical to TRBD2. V lost 4 bases to trimming and J lost 4 bases; unmatched junction nucleotides: 5. The length of the CDR3 is 14 residues. Per the germline V gene, CDR1 is ENHRY and CDR2 is SYGVKD. In DNA, the CDR3 is TGTGCCATCAGTGTTGGGACTAGGCGAGAGACCCAGTACTTC. It specifies CAISVGTRRETQYF.

CDR3 region: CASSKATDGGPEAFF. The CDR3 DNA is TGTGCCAGCAGCAAAGCGACAGACGGTGGACCTGAAGCTTTCTTT. This chain links TRBV7-2 with TRBJ1-1; tentative D call: TRBD1 (5 bases). The V end lost 5 bases, the J end lost 6 bases, and 19 bases lay between the germline ends. CDR1 and CDR2 from the germline V gene are SGHTA and FQGNSA. This CDR3 has 15 residues.

The chain employs TRBV5-1 and TRBJ2-2; D may be TRBD2 (6 bases). Trimming removed 1 base at V and 2 bases at J, with 12 bases between. The CDR3 is 16 amino acids. The germline CDR1 and CDR2 sequences are SGHRS and YFSETQ. The CDR3, as DNA: TGCGCCAGCAGCTTGTCAACGGGAGTAAACACCGGGGAGCTGTTTTTT. Amino acid sequence: CASSLSTGVNTGELFF.

The count of this clone is one. The chain carries TRBV30 and TRBJ1-5; D not resolved. Germline-derived CDR1 and CDR2 are GTSNPN and SVGIG (reference sequence). Trimming removed 0 bases from V and 0 bases from J, with 15 bases in between. The CDR3 contains 17 residues. In DNA form, the CDR3 reads TGTGCCTGGAGTGTAGGCGGCAGAGGATATAGCAATCAGCCCCAGCATTTT. Its translation is CAWSVGGRGYSNQPQHF. Using reference TRBV30 and TRBJ1-5 for the parts outside the CDR3, the full variable domain is SQTIHQWPATLVQPVGSPLSLECTVEGTSNPNLYWYRQAAGRGLQLLFYSVGIGQISSEVPQNLSASRPQDRQFILSSKKLLLSDSGFYLCAWSVGGRGYSNQPQHFGDGTRLSIL.

This clone was found once. The chain joins TRBV30 to TRBJ1-2, with D possibly matching TRBD1 (6 bases). This CDR3 is 13 amino acids long. The ends were cut back, 5 bases at V and 6 bases at J, with 16 bases in the middle. Germline CDR1 GTSNPN, CDR2 SVGIG (reference sequence). The CDR3: CAWFRTGNDGYTF. The CDR3 region has the DNA TGTGCCTGGTTTAGAACAGGGAACGATGGCTACACCTTC.

The rearrangement joins TRBV9 to TRBJ2-6; TRBD1 aligns across 8 bases. Per germline, CDR1 SGDLS and CDR2 YYNGEE. V lost 0 bases to trimming and J lost 0 bases; unmatched junction nucleotides: 5. This CDR3 region has 18 residues. DNA for the CDR3: TGTGCCAGCAGCGTAGAGACAGGGGTGTCCTCTGGGGCCAACGTCCTGACTTTC. Amino acids: CASSVETGVSSGANVLTF.

This clone was counted a few times. The CDR3 DNA is TGCGCCAGCAGCTTGGACCTTAGCGGCAAGGAAGACGAGCAGTACTTC. It specifies CASSLDLSGKEDEQYF. This sequence joins TRBV5-1 and TRBJ2-7, with D tentatively TRBD2 (6 bases). Germline lookup yields CDR1 SGHRS and CDR2 YFSETQ. V lost 0 bases, J lost 5 bases, and 18 bases lay in between. The CDR3 contains 16 residues.

Turning to this clone: A junction boundary mismatches the germline segment, possibly from a read error. The genes are TRBV7-7 and TRBJ2-6, with TRBD1 as a possible D gene (5 bases). The CDR3 consists of 18 residues. Germline V lookup: CDR1 SSHAT, CDR2 FNYEAQ (reference sequence). The DNA for the CDR3 is TGTGCTAGCAGCTTAGGACCCCATTCAGGGATAGGGGCCAACGTCCTGACTTTC. It specifies CASSLGPHSGIGANVLTF.